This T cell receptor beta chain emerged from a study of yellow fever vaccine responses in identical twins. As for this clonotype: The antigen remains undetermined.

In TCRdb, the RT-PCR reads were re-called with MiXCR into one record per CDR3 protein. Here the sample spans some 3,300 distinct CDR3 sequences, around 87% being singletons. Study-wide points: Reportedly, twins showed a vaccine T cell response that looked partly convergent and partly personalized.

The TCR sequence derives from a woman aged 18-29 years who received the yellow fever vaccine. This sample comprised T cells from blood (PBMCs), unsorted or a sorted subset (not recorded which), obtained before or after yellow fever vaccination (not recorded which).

The CDR3 DNA follows: TGCAGTGCTAGAGCTCGGTTAGCGGTCTACAATGAGCAGTTCTTC. This gives the protein CSARARLAVYNEQFF. The chain combines TRBV20-1 with TRBJ2-1; a possible D gene is TRBD2 (6 bases). Trimming took 1 base from V and 3 from J, leaving 13 bases between them. Germline CDR1 is DFQATT and CDR2 is SNEGSKA (reference sequence). The CDR3 covers 15 residues.